The T cell receptor beta chain under discussion was sequenced for a study of T cell changes during pregnancy in multiple sclerosis. The method was immunoSEQ multiplex PCR; TCRdb's version includes in-frame clones alone and lacks a portion of them. This table holds about 41,000 clones, 90% found once. Germline V lookup: CDR1 MRHNA, CDR2 SNTAGT. This CDR3 has 14 residues. Trimming removed 3 bases from V and 6 bases from J, with 12 bases in between. The source material was CD8+ T cells from peripheral blood mononuclear cells, sampled in the third trimester of pregnancy. This TCR came from a female donor with multiple sclerosis, enrolled in a pregnancy study. This rearrangement joins TRBV6-4 to TRBJ2-1, with D possibly being TRBD2 (6 bases). The CDR3 loop reads CASSEKEGPNEQFF. The CDR3 DNA reads as TGTGCCAGCAGTGAAAAGGAGGGACCCAATGAGCAGTTCTTC.